This T cell receptor (beta chain) is from a study of cytomegalovirus exposure and HLA in healthy donors. Details on this clone: Its antigen is not identified.

Whereas donors were nominally healthy upon sampling, unrecorded immune exposures were probable. Study-level findings and limits: Specificity for CMV antigens was confirmed in vitro for a few of the CMV-associated chains. With high specificity and sensitivity, the classifier reportedly diagnosed cytomegalovirus status.

In germline, CDR1 is SQVTM, CDR2 ANQGSEA. The CDR3 has 18 amino acids. The V gene lost 2 bases and the J gene lost 0 bases, with 20 bases spanning the gap. In the PCR, 60 Vbeta and 13 Jbeta primers were used. Measured with immunoSEQ multiplex PCR; TCRdb has only the in-frame clones, and not every one. Here the sample table reports tens of thousands of clones. The sequenced material came from PBMCs. The chain couples TRBV29-1 to TRBJ1-3; D is perhaps TRBD1 (6 bases). This TCR derives from a woman in her sixties or seventies in good health and CMV-seropositive. The CDR3, as DNA: TGCAGCGTTGAATATCTTGGGGGCAGGTCCGACTCTGGAAACACCATATATTTT. Translated: CSVEYLGGRSDSGNTIYF.